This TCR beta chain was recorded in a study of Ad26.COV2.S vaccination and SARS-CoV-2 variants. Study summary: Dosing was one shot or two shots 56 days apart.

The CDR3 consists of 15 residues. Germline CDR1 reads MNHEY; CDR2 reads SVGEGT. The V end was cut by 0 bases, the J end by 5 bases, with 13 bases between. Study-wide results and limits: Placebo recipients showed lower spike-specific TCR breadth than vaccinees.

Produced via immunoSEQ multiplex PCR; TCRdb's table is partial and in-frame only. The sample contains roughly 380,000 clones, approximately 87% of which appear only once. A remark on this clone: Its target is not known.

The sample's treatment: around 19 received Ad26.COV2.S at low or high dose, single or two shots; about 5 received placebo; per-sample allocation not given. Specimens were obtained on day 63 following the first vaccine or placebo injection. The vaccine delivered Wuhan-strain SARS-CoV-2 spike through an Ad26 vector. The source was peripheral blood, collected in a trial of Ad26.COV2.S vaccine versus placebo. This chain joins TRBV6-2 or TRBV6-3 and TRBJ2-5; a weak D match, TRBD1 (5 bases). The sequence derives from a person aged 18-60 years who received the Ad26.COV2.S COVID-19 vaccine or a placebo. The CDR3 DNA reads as TGTGCCAGCAGTTACTCTCGACAGCCCGGGGAGACCCAGTACTTC. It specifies CASSYSRQPGETQYF.